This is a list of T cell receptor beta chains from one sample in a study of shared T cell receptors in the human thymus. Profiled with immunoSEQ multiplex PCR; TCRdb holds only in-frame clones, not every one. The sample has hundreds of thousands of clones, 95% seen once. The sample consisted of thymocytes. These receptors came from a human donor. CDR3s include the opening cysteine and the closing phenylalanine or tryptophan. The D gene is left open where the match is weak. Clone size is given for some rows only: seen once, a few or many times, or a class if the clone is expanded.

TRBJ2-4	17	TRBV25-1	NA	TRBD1	CASSGDRATPAKNIQYF	TGTGCCAGCAGTGGGGACAGGGCCACACCGGCCAAAAACATTCAGTACTTC
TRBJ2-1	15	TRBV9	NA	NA	CASSVVRADDNEQFF	TGTGCCAGCAGCGTAGTTAGAGCGGATGACAATGAGCAGTTCTTC
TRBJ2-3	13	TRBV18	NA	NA	CASSPQGQSTQYF	TGTGCCAGCTCACCACAGGGCCAATCCACGCAGTATTTT
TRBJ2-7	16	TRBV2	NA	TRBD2	CASSREEREKYYEQYF	TGTGCCAGCAGCCGAGAAGAGCGGGAGAAGTACTACGAGCAGTACTTC
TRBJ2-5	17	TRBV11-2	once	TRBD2	CASSLAGLAGAVRTQYF	TGTGCCAGCAGCTTAGCCGGACTAGCGGGGGCTGTGCGGACCCAGTACTTC
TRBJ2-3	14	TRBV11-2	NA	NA	CASRPPLRADTQYF	TGTGCCAGCAGGCCGCCCTTAAGGGCAGATACGCAGTATTTT
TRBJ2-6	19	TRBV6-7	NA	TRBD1	CASSNDRDRGDSGANVLTF	TGTGCCAGCTCAAACGACCGGGACAGGGGCGACTCTGGGGCCAACGTCCTGACTTTC
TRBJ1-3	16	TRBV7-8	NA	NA	CASSLGGPCHGNTIYF	TGTGCCAGCAGCTTAGGAGGACCCTGCCATGGAAACACCATATATTTT
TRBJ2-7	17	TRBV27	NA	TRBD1	CASSHFSNRGQTYEQYF	TGTGCCAGCAGTCATTTCTCCAACCGGGGACAGACCTACGAGCAGTACTTC
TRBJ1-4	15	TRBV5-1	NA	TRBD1	CASSPQGATNEKLFF	TGCGCCAGCAGCCCCCAGGGGGCAACTAATGAAAAACTGTTTTTT
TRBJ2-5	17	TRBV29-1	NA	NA	CSVDPTGRIHPQETQYF	TGCAGCGTTGATCCAACTGGGAGGATCCACCCTCAAGAGACCCAGTACTTC
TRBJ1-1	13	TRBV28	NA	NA	CASAPLGVTEAFF	TGTGCCAGCGCCCCTTTAGGGGTCACTGAAGCTTTCTTT
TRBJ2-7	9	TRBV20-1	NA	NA	CSASPEQYF	TGCAGTGCTAGTCCGGAGCAGTACTTC
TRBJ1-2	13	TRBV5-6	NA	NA	CASSDTGNYGYTF	TGTGCCAGCAGCGATACAGGGAACTATGGCTACACCTTC
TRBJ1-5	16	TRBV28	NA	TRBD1	CASSTDRVGSNQPQHF	TGTGCCAGCAGTACGGACAGGGTAGGTAGCAATCAGCCCCAGCATTTT
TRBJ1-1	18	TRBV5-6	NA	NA	CASSLEGGADPMNTEAFF	TGTGCCAGCAGCTTGGAGGGGGGGGCGGACCCTATGAACACTGAAGCTTTCTTT
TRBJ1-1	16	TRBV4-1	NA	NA	CASSQDGSVMNTEAFF	TGCGCCAGCAGCCAAGATGGGTCAGTCATGAACACTGAAGCTTTCTTT
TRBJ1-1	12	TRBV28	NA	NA	CASGKVNTEAFF	TGTGCCAGCGGGAAGGTGAACACTGAAGCTTTCTTT
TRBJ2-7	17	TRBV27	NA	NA	CASSSRTGTGISYEQYF	TGTGCCAGCAGTTCCCGAACCGGGACGGGAATTTCCTACGAGCAGTACTTC
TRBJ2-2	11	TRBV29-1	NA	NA	CSVCLGGELFF	TGCAGCGTTTGCCTAGGCGGGGAGCTGTTTTTT
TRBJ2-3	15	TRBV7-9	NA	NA	CASSFELESTDTQYF	TGTGCCAGCAGCTTCGAACTAGAGAGCACAGATACGCAGTATTTT
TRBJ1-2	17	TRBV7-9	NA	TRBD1	CASSFRQGTGGGYGYTF	TGTGCCAGCAGCTTCAGACAGGGTACAGGTGGTGGCTATGGCTACACCTTC
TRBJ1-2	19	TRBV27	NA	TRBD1	CASSRQGYAPKVSFYGYTF	TGTGCCAGCAGTCGACAGGGATATGCACCAAAAGTCTCATTCTATGGCTACACCTTC
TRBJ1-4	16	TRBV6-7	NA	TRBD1	CASSYRPGQGKEKLFF	TGTGCCAGCAGTTACCGGCCGGGACAGGGGAAGGAAAAACTGTTTTTT
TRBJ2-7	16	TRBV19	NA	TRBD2	CASSPRTSPYPYEQYF	TGTGCCAGTAGTCCTAGGACTAGCCCATACCCCTACGAGCAGTACTTC
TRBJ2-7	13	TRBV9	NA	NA	CASSSGATYEQYF	TGTGCCAGCAGTTCGGGGGCTACCTACGAGCAGTACTTC
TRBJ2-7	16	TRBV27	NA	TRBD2	CASSLLGTTLLYEQYF	TGTGCCAGCAGTTTACTTGGGACTACCCTCCTCTACGAGCAGTACTTC
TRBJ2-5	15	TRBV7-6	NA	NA	CASSLLSTPGETQYF	TGTGCCAGCAGCTTACTGTCCACGCCGGGGGAGACCCAGTACTTC
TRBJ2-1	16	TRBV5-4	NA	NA	CASSLYIGRRYNEQFF	TGTGCCAGCAGCTTATATATTGGCAGACGTTACAATGAGCAGTTCTTC
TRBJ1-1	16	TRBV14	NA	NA	CASSQGREGVYTEAFF	TGTGCCAGCAGCCAGGGCAGGGAGGGGGTGTACACTGAAGCTTTCTTT
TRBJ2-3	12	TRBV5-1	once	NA	CASSLVGDTQYF	TGCGCCAGCAGCTTGGTAGGAGATACGCAGTATTTT
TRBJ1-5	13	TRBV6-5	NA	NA	CASRQGGNQPQHF	TGTGCCAGCAGACAGGGAGGCAATCAGCCCCAGCATTTT
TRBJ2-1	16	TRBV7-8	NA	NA	CASSSRGRGSYNEQFF	TGTGCCAGCAGTTCCCGTGGTAGGGGTTCCTACAATGAGCAGTTCTTC
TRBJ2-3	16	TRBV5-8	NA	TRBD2	CASSSGLAECTDTQYF	TGTGCCAGCAGCTCGGGGCTAGCGGAATGCACAGATACGCAGTATTTT
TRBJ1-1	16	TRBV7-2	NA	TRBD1	CASSSLQGWGDTEAFF	TGTGCCAGCAGCTCATTACAGGGGTGGGGGGACACTGAAGCTTTCTTT
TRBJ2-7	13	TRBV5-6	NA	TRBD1	CASSRTGAYEQYF	TGTGCCAGCAGCCGGACAGGGGCCTACGAGCAGTACTTC
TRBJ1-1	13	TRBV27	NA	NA	CASSWGFNTEAFF	TGTGCCAGCAGTTGGGGGTTTAACACTGAAGCTTTCTTT
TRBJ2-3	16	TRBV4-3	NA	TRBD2	CASSGLAGVSTDTQYF	TGCGCCAGCAGCGGACTAGCGGGAGTATCTACAGATACGCAGTATTTT
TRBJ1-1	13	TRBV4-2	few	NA	CASSHVVGTEAFF	TGTGCCAGCAGCCACGTAGTGGGGACTGAAGCTTTCTTT
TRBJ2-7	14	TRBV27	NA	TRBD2	CASSLTSGSGGQYF	TGTGCCAGCAGTTTGACTAGCGGGAGTGGCGGGCAGTACTTC
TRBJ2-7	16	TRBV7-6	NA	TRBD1	CASSLATQGPAYEQYF	TGTGCCAGCAGCTTAGCCACACAGGGGCCAGCCTACGAGCAGTACTTC
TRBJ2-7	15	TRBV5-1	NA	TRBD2	CASSLGASGTYEQYF	TGCGCCAGCAGCTTGGGGGCTAGCGGGACCTACGAGCAGTACTTC
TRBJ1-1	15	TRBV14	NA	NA	CASSPIRSSNTEAFF	TGTGCCAGCAGCCCTATCCGCAGTTCGAACACTGAAGCTTTCTTT
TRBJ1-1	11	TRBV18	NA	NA	CASSPHDKAFF	TGTGCCAGCTCACCCCACGACAAAGCTTTCTTT
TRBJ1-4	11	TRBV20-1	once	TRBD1	CSSTSWDRSFF	TGCAGTTCCACCTCCTGGGACAGATCATTTTTT
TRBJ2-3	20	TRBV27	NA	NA	CASSFISTHQRSAYTDTQYF	TGTGCCAGCAGTTTTATCTCCACTCATCAGCGGTCCGCCTACACAGATACGCAGTATTTT
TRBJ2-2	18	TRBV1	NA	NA	CTSSQDETYRTNTGELFF	TGCACCAGCAGCCAAGATGAGACTTACCGGACGAACACCGGGGAGCTGTTTTTT
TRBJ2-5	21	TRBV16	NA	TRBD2	CASSTGLGGRIRPPYKETQYF	TGTGCCAGCAGCACGGGGTTAGGCGGGAGGATACGACCTCCATATAAAGAGACCCAGTACTTC
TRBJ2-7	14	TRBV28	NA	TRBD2	CASRRRETRYEQYF	TGTGCCAGCAGGCGGCGGGAGACTCGCTACGAGCAGTACTTC
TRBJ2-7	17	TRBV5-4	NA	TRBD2	CASSPRGSGRSSYEQYF	TGTGCCAGCAGCCCCCGCGGTAGCGGGAGGTCCTCCTACGAGCAGTACTTC